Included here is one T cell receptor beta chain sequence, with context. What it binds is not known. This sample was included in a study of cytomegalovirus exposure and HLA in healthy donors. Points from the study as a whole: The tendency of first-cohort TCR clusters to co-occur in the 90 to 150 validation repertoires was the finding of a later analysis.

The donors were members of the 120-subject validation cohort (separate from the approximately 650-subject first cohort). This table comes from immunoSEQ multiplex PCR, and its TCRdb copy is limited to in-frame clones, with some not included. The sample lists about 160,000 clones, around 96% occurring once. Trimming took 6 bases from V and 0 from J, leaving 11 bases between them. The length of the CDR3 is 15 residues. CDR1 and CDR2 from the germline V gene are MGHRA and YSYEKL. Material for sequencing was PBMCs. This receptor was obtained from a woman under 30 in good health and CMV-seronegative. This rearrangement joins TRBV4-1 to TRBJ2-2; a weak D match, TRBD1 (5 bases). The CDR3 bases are TGCGCCAGCAGACGACAGATCCCGAACACCGGGGAGCTGTTTTTT. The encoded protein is CASRRQIPNTGELFF.